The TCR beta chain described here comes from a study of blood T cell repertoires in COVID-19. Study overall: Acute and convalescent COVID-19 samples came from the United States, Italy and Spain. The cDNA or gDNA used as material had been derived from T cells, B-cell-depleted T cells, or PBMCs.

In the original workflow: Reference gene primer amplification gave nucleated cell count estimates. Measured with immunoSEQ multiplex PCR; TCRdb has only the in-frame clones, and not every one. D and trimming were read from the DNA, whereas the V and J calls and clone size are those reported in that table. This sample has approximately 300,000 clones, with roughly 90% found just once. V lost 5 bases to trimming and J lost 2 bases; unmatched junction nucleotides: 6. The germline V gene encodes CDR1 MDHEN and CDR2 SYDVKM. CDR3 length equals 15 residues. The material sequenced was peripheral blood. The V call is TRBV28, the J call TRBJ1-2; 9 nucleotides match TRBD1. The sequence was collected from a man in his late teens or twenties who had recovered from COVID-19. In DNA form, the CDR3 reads TGTGCCAGCAGTCCGGGGGACAGGGTGAACTATGGCTACACCTTC. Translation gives CASSPGDRVNYGYTF.